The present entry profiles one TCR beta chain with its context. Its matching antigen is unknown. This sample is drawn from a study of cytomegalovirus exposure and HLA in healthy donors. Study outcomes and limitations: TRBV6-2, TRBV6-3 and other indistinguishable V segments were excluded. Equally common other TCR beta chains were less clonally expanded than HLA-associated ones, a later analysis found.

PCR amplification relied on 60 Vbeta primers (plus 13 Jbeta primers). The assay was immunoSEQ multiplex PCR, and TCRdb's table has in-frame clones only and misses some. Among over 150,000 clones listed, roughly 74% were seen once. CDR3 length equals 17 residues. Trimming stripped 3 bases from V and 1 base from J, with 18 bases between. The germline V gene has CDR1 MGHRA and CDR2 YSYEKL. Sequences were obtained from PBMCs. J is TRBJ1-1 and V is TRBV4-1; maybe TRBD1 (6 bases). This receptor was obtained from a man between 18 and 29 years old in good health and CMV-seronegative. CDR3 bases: TGCGCCAGCAGCCAGGGGGCCCTCACCTCCCAGAACACTGAAGCTTTCTTT. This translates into CASSQGALTSQNTEAFF.